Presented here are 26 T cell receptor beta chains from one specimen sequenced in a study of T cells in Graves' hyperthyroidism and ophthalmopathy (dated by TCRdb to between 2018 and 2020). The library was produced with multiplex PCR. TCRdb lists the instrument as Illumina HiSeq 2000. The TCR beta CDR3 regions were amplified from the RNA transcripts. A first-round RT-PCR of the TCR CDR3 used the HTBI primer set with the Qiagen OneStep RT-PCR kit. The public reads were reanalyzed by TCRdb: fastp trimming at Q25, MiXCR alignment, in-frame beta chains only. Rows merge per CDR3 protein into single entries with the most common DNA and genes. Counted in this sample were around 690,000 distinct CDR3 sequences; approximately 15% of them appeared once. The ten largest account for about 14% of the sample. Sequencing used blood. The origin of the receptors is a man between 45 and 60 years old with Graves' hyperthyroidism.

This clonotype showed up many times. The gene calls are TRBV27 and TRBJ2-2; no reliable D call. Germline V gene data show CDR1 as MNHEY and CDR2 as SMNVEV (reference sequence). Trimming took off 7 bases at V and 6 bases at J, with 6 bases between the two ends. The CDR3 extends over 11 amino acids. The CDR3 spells CASTSAGELFF. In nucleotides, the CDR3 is TGTGCCAGCACCTCGGCCGGGGAGCTGTTTTTT.

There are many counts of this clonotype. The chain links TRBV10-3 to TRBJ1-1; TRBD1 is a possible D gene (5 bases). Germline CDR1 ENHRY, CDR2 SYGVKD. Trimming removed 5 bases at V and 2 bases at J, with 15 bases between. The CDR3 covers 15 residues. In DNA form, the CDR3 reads TGTGCCATCAGTACCTTGGGGCTGGGAAACACTGAAGCTTTCTTT. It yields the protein CAISTLGLGNTEAFF.

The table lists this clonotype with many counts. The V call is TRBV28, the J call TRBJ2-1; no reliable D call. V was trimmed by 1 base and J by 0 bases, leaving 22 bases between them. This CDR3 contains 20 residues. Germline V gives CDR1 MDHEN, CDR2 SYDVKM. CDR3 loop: CASSLYPTARLQYSYNEQFF. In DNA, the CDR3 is TGTGCCAGCAGTTTATACCCAACGGCTCGGCTACAGTACTCCTACAATGAGCAGTTCTTC.

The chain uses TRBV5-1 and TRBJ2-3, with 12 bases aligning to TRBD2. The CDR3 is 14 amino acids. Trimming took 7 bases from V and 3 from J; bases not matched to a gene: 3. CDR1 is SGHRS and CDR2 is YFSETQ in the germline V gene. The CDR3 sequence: CASETSGRTDTQYF. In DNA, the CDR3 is TGCGCCAGCGAGACTAGCGGGAGAACAGATACGCAGTATTTT. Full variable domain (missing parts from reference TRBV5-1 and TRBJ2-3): KAGVTQTPRYLIKTRGQQVTLSCSPISGHRSVSWYQQTPGQGLQFLFEYFSETQRNKGNFPGRFSGRQFSNSRSEMNVSTLELGDSALYLCASETSGRTDTQYFGPGTRLTVL.

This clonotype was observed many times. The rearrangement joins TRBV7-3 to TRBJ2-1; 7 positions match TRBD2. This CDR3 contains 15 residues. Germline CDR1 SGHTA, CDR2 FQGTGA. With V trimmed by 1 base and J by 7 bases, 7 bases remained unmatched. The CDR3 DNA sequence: TGTGCCAGCAGCTTAATTCGCGGGAGAAGGAATGAGCAGTTCTTC. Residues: CASSLIRGRRNEQFF. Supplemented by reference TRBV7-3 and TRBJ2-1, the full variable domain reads GAGVSQTPSNKVTEKGKYVELRCDPISGHTALYWYRQSLGQGPEFLIYFQGTGAADDSGLPNDRFFAVRPEGSVSTLKIQRTERGDSAVYLCASSLIRGRRNEQFFGPGTRLTVL.

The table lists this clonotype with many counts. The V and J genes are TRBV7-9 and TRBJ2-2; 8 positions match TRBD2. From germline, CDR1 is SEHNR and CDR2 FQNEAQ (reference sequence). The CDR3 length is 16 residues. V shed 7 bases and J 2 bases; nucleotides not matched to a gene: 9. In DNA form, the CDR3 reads TGTGCCAGCAAGCCACCGGGACTAGGAAACACCGGGGAGCTGTTTTTT. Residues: CASKPPGLGNTGELFF.

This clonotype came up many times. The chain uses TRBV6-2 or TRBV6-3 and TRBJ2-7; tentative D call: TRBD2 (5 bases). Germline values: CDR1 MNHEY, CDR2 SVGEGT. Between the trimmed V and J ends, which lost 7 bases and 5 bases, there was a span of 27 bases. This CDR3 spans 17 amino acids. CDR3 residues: CASIYRHGLSLIDEQYF. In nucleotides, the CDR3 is TGTGCCAGCATCTACCGTCACGGACTCTCCCTTATCGACGAGCAGTACTTC.

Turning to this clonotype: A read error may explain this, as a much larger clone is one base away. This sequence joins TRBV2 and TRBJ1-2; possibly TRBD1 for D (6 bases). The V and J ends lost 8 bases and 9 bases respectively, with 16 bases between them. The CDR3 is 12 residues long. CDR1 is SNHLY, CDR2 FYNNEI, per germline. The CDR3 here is CASSVRGRSYTF. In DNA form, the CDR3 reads TGTGCCAGCTCAGTCAGGGGACGTAGCTACACCTTC.

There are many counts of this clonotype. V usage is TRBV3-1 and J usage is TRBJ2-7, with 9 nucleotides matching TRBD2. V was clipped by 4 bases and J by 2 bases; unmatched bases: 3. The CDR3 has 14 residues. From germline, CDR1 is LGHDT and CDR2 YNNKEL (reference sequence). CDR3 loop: CASSRIAGAYEQYF. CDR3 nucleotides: TGTGCCAGCAGCCGAATAGCGGGAGCCTACGAGCAGTACTTC.

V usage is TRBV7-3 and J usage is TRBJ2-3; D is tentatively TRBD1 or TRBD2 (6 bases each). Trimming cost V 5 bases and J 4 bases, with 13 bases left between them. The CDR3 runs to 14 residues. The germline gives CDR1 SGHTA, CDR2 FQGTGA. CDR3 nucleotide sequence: TGTGCCAGCAGCCCGGTCGGGGGCCCAGATACGCAGTATTTT. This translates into CASSPVGGPDTQYF.

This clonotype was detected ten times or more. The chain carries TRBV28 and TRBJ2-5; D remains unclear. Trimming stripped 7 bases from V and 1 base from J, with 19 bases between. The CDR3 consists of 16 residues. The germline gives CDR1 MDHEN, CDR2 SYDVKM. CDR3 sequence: CASTSTSNRFQETQYF. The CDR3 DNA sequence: TGTGCCAGCACAAGCACCTCCAACAGATTCCAAGAGACCCAGTACTTC.

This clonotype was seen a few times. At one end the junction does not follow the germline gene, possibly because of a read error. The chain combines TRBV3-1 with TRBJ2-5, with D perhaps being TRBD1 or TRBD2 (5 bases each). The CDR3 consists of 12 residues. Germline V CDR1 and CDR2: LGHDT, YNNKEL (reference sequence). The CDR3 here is CASSHTEGTHYF. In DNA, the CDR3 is TGTGCCAGCAGCCATACCGAGGGGACCCATTACTTC.

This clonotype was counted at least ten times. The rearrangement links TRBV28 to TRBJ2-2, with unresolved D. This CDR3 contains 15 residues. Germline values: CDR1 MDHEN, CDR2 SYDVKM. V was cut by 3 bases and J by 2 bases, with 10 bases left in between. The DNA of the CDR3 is TGTGCCAGCAGTTTGTCGGCAGGAAACACCGGGGAGCTGTTTTTT. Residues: CASSLSAGNTGELFF.

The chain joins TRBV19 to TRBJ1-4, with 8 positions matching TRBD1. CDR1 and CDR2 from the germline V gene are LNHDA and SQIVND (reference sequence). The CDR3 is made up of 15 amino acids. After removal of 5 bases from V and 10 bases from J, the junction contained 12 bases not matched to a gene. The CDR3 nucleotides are TGTGCCAGTAGTTCAACTGACAGGGGATTTACAAAACTGTTTTTT. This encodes CASSSTDRGFTKLFF.

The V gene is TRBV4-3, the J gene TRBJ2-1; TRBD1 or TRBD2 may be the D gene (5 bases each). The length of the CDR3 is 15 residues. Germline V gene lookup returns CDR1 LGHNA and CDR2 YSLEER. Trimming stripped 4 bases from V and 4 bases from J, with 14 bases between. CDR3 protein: CASSPTGTEYNEQFF. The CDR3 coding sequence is TGCGCCAGCAGCCCAACCGGGACGGAGTACAATGAGCAGTTCTTC.

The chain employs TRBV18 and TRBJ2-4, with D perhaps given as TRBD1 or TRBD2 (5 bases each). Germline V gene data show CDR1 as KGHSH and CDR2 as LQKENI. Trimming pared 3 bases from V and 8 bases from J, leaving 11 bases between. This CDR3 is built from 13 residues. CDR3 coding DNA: TGTGCCAGCTCACCGGGGGAGAGGGACATTCAGTACTTC. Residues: CASSPGERDIQYF.

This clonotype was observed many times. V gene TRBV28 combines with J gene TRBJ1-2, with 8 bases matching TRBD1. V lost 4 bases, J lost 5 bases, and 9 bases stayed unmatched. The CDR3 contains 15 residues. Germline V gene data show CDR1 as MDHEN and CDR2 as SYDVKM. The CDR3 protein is CASSSEGQGEYGYTF. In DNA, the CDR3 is TGTGCCAGCAGTTCTGAAGGACAGGGCGAGTATGGCTACACCTTC.

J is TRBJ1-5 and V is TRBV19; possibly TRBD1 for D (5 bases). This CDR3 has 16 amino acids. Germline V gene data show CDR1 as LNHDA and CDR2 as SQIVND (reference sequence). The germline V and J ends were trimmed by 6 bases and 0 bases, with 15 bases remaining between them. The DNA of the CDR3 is TGTGCCAGTAGGAGAAACGGGGCAGATAGCAATCAGCCCCAGCATTTT. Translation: CASRRNGADSNQPQHF. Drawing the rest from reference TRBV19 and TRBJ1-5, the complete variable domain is DGGITQSPKYLFRKEGQNVTLSCEQNLNHDAMYWYRQDPGQGLRLIYYSQIVNDFQKGDIAEGYSVSREKKESFPLTVTSAQKNPTAFYLCASRRNGADSNQPQHFGDGTRLSIL.

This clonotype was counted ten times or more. CDR3 DNA: TGCAGTGCCGAGCGACGGAGTCGCACAGATACGCAGTATTTT. This gives the protein CSAERRSRTDTQYF. The rearrangement uses TRBV20-1 and TRBJ2-3; D gene unclear. V lost 6 bases, J lost 1 base, and 14 bases lay in between. Germline CDR1 reads DFQATT; CDR2 reads SNEGSKA (reference sequence). The CDR3 extends over 14 amino acids.

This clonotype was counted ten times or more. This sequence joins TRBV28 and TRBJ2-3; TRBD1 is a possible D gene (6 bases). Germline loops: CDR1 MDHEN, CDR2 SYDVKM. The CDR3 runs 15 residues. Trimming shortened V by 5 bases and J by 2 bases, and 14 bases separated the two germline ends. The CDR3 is CASSEPGHLTDTQYF. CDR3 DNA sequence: TGTGCCAGCAGTGAACCGGGACACCTCACAGATACGCAGTATTTT.

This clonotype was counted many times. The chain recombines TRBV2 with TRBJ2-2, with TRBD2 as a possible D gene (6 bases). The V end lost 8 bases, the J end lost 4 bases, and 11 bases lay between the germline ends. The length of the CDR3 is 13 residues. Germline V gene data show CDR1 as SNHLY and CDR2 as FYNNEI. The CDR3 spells CASGMGGTGELFF. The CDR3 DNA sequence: TGTGCCAGCGGGATGGGAGGCACCGGGGAGCTGTTTTTT.

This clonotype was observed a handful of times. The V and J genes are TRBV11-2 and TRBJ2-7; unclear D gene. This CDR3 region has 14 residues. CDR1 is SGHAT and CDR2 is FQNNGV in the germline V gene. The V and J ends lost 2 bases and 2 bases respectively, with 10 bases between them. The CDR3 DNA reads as TGTGCCAGCAGCTTAACGGGCAAGCCCTACGAGCAGTACTTC. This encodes CASSLTGKPYEQYF.

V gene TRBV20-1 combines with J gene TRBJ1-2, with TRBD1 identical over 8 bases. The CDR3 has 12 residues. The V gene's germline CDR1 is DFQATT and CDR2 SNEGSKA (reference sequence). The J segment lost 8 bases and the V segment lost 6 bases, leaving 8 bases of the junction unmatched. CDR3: CSAPQGAGGYTF. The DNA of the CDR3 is TGCAGTGCCCCTCAGGGGGCGGGAGGCTACACCTTC.

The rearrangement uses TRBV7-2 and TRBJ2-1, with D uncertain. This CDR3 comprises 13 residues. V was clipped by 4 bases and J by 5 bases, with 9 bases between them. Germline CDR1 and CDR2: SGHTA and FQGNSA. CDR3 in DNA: TGTGCCAGCAGCTCCCACGGCCACAATGAGCAGTTCTTC. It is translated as CASSSHGHNEQFF.

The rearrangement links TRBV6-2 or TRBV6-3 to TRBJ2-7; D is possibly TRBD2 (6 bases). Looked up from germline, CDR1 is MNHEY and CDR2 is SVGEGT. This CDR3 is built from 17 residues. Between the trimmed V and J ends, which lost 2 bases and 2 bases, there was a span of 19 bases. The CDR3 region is CASSYPGTHQGPYEQYF. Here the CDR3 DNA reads TGTGCCAGCAGTTACCCCGGGACTCACCAAGGGCCCTACGAGCAGTACTTC.

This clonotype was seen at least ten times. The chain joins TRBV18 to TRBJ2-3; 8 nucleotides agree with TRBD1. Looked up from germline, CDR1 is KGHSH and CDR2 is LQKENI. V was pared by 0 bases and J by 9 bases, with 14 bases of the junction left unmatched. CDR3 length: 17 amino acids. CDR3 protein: CASSPPNFGQGANTQYF. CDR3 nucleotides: TGTGCCAGCTCACCACCGAATTTCGGCCAGGGGGCGAACACGCAGTATTTT. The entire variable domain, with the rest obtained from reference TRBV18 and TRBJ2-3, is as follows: NAGVMQNPRHLVRRRGQEARLRCSPMKGHSHVYWYRQLPEEGLKFMVYLQKENIIDESGMPKERFSAEFPKEGPSILRIQQVVRGDSAAYFCASSPPNFGQGANTQYFGPGTRLTVL.